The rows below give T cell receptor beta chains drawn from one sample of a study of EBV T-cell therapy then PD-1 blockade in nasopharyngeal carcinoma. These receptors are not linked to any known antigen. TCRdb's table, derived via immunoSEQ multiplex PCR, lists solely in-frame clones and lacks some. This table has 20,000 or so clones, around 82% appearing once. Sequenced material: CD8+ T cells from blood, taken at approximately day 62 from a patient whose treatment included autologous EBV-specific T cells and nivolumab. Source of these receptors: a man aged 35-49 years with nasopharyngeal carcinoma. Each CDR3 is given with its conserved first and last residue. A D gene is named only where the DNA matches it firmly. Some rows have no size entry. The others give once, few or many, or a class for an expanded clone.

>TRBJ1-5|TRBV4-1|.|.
TGCGCCAGCAGCCAGGGACTTCTAAATCAGCCCCAGCATTTT
CASSQGLLNQPQHF
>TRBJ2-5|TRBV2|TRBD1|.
TGTGCCAGCAGTGGTGTGTTTTGGACAGGGGTTGAGACCCAGTACTTC
CASSGVFWTGVETQYF
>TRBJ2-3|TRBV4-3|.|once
TGCGCCAGCAGCCAAGAAGAGCCCCTAGTGGGAGCAGATACGCAGTATTTT
CASSQEEPLVGADTQYF
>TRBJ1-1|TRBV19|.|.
TGTGCCAGTAGTACCGGGAGGGAGAAAGCTTTCTTT
CASSTGREKAFF
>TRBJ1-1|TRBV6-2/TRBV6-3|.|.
TGTGCCAGCAGTTACCTGAAGGGGGACACTGAAGCTTTCTTT
CASSYLKGDTEAFF
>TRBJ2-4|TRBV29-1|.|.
TGCAGCGTTGAAGGGTACAAAAACATTCAGTACTTC
CSVEGYKNIQYF
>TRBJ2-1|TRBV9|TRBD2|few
TGTGCCAGCAGCGGCCGGGTAACTAGCGGGTCAAATGAGCAGTTCTTC
CASSGRVTSGSNEQFF
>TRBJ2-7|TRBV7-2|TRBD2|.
TGTGCCAGCAGCCCCTGGGGGGGTGCCTACGAGCAGTACTTC
CASSPWGGAYEQYF
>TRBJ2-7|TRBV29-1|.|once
TGCAGCGTTGAAGATCATGCGACAGCCAACTACGAGCAGTACTTC
CSVEDHATANYEQYF
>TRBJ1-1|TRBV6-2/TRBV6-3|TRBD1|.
TGTGCCAGCAGTAGCGACAGGGGTGACACTGAAGCTTTCTTT
CASSSDRGDTEAFF
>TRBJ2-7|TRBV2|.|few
TGTGCCAGCAGTGAGGCCGAGCAGTACTTC
CASSEAEQYF
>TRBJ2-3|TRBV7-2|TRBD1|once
TGTGCCAGCAGCTGGACAGGGGGCACAGATACGCAGTATTTT
CASSWTGGTDTQYF
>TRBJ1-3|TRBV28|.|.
TGTGCCAGCAGTGCACCAGGGGAGTCCTACTCTGGAAACACCATATATTTT
CASSAPGESYSGNTIYF
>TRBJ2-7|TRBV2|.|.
TGTGCCAGCAGTGAATGGGCGGAAAGCTCCTACGAGCAGTACTTC
CASSEWAESSYEQYF
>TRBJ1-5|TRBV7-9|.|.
TGTGCCAGCAGCTCACAGAGTCAGCCCCAGCATTTT
CASSSQSQPQHF
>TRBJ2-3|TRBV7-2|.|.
TGTGCCAGCAGCTTAGAAAGCGGTGGGTTGTCCCCCGGGTATTTT
CASSLESGGLSPGYF
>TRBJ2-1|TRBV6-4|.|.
TGTGCCAGCAGCCTCAGGGCGGGGTCCTACAATGAGCAGTTCTTC
CASSLRAGSYNEQFF
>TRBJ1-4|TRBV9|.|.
TGTGCCAGCAGCGTAGGTAGTGAAAAACTGTTTTTT
CASSVGSEKLFF
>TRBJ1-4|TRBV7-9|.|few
TGTGCCAGCAGCTTAGGGGCGGTAATAGGTGAAAAACTGTTTTTT
CASSLGAVIGEKLFF
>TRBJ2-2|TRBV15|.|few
TGTGCCACCAGCAGAGATTCAGGGAACACCGGGGAGCTGTTTTTT
CATSRDSGNTGELFF
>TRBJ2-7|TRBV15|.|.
TGTGCCACCAGCAGAGATGCCAGGGGGGGGACCTACGAGCAGTACTTC
CATSRDARGGTYEQYF
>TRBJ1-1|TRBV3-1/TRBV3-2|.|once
TGTGCCAGCACCCTGGGGGCTGAAGCTTTCTTT
CASTLGAEAFF
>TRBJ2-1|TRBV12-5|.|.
TGTGCTAGTGGTTTCACCTCCGGCGGGCGGAACTTATGGAATGAGCAGTTCTTC
CASGFTSGGRNLWNEQFF
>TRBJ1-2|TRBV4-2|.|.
TGTGCCAGCAGCCAAGGGGAGGGATACACCTTC
CASSQGEGYTF
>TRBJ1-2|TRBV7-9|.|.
TGTGCCAGCAGCAGCAGTGCTAACTATGGCTACACCTTC
CASSSSANYGYTF
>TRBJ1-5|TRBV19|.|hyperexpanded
TGTGCCAGTCGACTATTGAGGGTGGGTGGGGTTTATAGCAATCAGCCCCAGCATTTT
CASRLLRVGGVYSNQPQHF
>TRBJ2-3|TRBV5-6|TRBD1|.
TGTGCCAGCAGCACTTGGGGGGACAGGAACCCCTTCACAGATACGCAGTATTTT
CASSTWGDRNPFTDTQYF
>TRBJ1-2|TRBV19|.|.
TGTGCCAGTAGTATTATGCCAGGGCCACCCTATGGCTACACCTTC
CASSIMPGPPYGYTF
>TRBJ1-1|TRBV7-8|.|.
TGTGCCAGCAGCTTCAAGGGGCCGGTGACTGAAGCTTTCTTT
CASSFKGPVTEAFF
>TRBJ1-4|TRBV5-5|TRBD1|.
TGTGCCAGCAGCGCGACAGGGGGGTTGATGACTAATGAAAAACTGTTTTTT
CASSATGGLMTNEKLFF
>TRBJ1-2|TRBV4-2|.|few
TGTGCCAGCAGCCAAGATTACTCCGGGGGGCCGGGCTATGGCTACACCTTC
CASSQDYSGGPGYGYTF
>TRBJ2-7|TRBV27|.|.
TGTGCCAGCAGTTTCGGCGGTAGCTCCTACGAGCAGTACTTC
CASSFGGSSYEQYF
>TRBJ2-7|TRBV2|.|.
TGTGCCAGCAGTCAGGAGCCATACGAGCAGTACTTC
CASSQEPYEQYF
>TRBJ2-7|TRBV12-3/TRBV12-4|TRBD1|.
TGTGCCAGCAGCATACAGGGGGCCAGCGAGCAGTACTTC
CASSIQGASEQYF
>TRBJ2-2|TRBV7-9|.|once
TGTGCCAGCAGCTTAGGTTCCCAGGGGCCTACGAACACCGGGGAGCTGTTTTTT
CASSLGSQGPTNTGELFF
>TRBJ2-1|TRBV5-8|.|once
TGTGCCAGCAGCTTGGTGGGTGAGCAGTTCTTC
CASSLVGEQFF
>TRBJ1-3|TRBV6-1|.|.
TGTGCCAGCAGTGAAGCTCTCGGAGGCGCAAACACCATATATTTT
CASSEALGGANTIYF
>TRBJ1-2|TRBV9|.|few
TGTGCCAGCAGCGTGGACGGAGATGGCTACACCTTC
CASSVDGDGYTF
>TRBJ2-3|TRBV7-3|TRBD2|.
TGTGCCAGCAGCTTGGGGGGGACTTACACAGATACGCAGTATTTT
CASSLGGTYTDTQYF
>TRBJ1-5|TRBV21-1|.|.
TGTGCCAGCAGCAACCGCAGGGTAAAACGTCAGCCCCAGCATTTT
CASSNRRVKRQPQHF
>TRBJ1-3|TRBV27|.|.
TGTGCCAGCAGTTTGGGCAGCGCCCTTGGAAACACCATATATTTT
CASSLGSALGNTIYF
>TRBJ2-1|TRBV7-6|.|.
TGTGCCAGCAGCTTGGGACACCGGCCCTCTCTCTACAATGAGCAGTTCTTC
CASSLGHRPSLYNEQFF
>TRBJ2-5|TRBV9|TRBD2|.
TGTGCCAGCAGCGTCGGGACTAGCGGGGGCCAGGGGGAGACCCAGTACTTC
CASSVGTSGGQGETQYF
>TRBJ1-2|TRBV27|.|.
TGTGCCAGCAGTTCGCCGGGATCCTATGGCTACACCTTC
CASSSPGSYGYTF
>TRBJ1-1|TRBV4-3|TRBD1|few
TGCGCCAGCAGCCTCATGGGGCAGGGGGTGGAAGGCACTGAAGCTTTCTTT
CASSLMGQGVEGTEAFF